A single sample is the source of the 19 T cell receptor beta chains below, sequenced in a study of long-term antiretroviral therapy in people with HIV. Running of the v3.0 immunoSEQ assay took place at survey level. The assay was immunoSEQ multiplex PCR, and TCRdb's table has in-frame clones only and misses some. The sample yields 16,000 or so clones, roughly 95% seen once. Source: unsorted PBMCs, taken approximately 11 years after starting antiretroviral therapy. These TCRs come from a man younger than 45 with HIV.

V gene TRBV19 combines with J gene TRBJ2-7; D possibly corresponds to TRBD1 (5 bases). The CDR3 extends over 13 amino acids. Trimming took 3 bases from V and 6 from J, leaving 12 bases between them. Germline lookup yields CDR1 LNHDA and CDR2 SQIVND (reference sequence). In DNA, the CDR3 is TGTGCCAGTAGTATTAGCCAGGGTGTCGAGCAGTACTTC. This gives the protein CASSISQGVEQYF.

The genes are TRBV6-5 and TRBJ1-1; D remains unclear. V lost 7 bases and J lost 1, with 13 bases in between. This CDR3 is built from 14 residues. Per germline, CDR1 MNHEY and CDR2 SVGAGI. The CDR3 region is CASTAGWQNTEAFF. The CDR3 region has the DNA TGTGCCAGCACCGCGGGATGGCAGAACACTGAAGCTTTCTTT.

The V call is TRBV15, the J call TRBJ1-5, with D possibly TRBD1 on 5 matching bases. Germline CDR1 reads LNHNV; CDR2 reads YYDKDF (reference sequence). With 2 bases removed from V and 2 bases from J, the gap between germline ends came to 13 bases. CDR3 length: 16 residues. The CDR3 nucleotides read TGTGCCACCAGCAGAACAGGACTCGGCCGCAATCAGCCCCAGCATTTT. It translates to CATSRTGLGRNQPQHF.

This chain connects TRBV5-4 to TRBJ1-2; D gene unclear. Germline CDR1 reads SGHNT; CDR2 reads YYREEE (reference sequence). The CDR3 is 13 amino acids. The V gene lost 4 bases and the J gene lost 0 bases, with 7 bases spanning the gap. CDR3 loop: CASSLTANYGYTF. As DNA, the CDR3 is TGTGCCAGCAGCCTGACGGCTAACTATGGCTACACCTTC.

V is TRBV6-5 and J is TRBJ2-3; tentatively, D is TRBD1 (5 bases). V was trimmed by 2 bases and J by 8 bases, leaving 5 bases between them. The CDR3 is made up of 11 amino acids. Per germline, CDR1 MNHEY and CDR2 SVGAGI. The CDR3 protein is CASSYQGTQYF. In DNA form, the CDR3 reads TGTGCCAGCAGTTACCAGGGTACGCAGTATTTT.

This chain links TRBV11-3 with TRBJ2-5; D unresolved. CDR3 length: 14 residues. Deletions cut 5 bases from V and 2 bases from J, with 12 bases between. The germline gives CDR1 SGHNT, CDR2 YENEEA. The CDR3 coding sequence is TGTGCCAGCAGCCCAGATGGCAGGCAAGAGACCCAGTACTTC. Translating it yields CASSPDGRQETQYF.

This chain links TRBV6-6 with TRBJ1-2, with no clear D. V lost 5 bases and J lost 8, with 18 bases in between. The CDR3 has 14 residues. CDR1 is MNHNY, CDR2 SVGAGI, per germline (reference sequence). Written as DNA, the CDR3 is TGTGCCAGCAGTCCGCCGGCGGCCCGGGGAGGCTACACCTTC. Translating it yields CASSPPAARGGYTF.

The chain employs TRBV6-5 and TRBJ2-2; D is possibly TRBD2 (6 bases). Trimming stripped 0 bases from V and 6 bases from J, with 14 bases between. The germline V gene has CDR1 MNHEY and CDR2 SVGAGI. The CDR3 has 16 residues. As DNA, the CDR3 is TGTGCCAGCAGTTACTCGTCAGGGACTTTTGCCGGGGAGCTGTTTTTT. Translated, it gives CASSYSSGTFAGELFF.

J is TRBJ2-3 and V is TRBV28, with TRBD2 matching over 14 bases. The CDR3 length is 18 residues. Germline CDR1 and CDR2: MDHEN and SYDVKM. J was trimmed by 6 bases and V by 4 bases; bases with no gene match: 12. This chain's CDR3 is CASSSLGATSGGADTQYF. The CDR3 nucleotides read TGTGCCAGCAGTTCCCTCGGAGCGACTAGCGGGGGGGCGGATACGCAGTATTTT.

In DNA, the CDR3 is TGTGCCAGCAGTTGGGGGGGCCTATACAATGAGCAGTTCTTC. This gives the protein CASSWGGLYNEQFF. This chain uses TRBV6-5 with TRBJ2-1; maybe TRBD2 (7 bases). V dropped 4 bases and J dropped 4 bases, with 11 bases sitting between them. The germline gives CDR1 MNHEY, CDR2 SVGAGI. The CDR3 runs 14 residues.

The chain uses TRBV29-1 and TRBJ1-4; TRBD1 agrees at 9 bases. V lost 0 bases to trimming and J lost 12 bases; unmatched junction nucleotides: 11. The CDR3 is 15 residues long. Germline assignment: CDR1 SQVTM and CDR2 ANQGSEA. The CDR3 region is CSVEEAGTGYGELFF. The CDR3 DNA reads as TGCAGCGTTGAAGAGGCGGGGACAGGGTATGGGGAACTGTTTTTT.

The chain links TRBV5-6 to TRBJ2-3; TRBD1 might be the D (5 bases). Trimming shortened V by 4 bases and J by 4 bases, and 10 bases separated the two germline ends. Germline V lookup: CDR1 SGHDT, CDR2 YYEEEE. There are 13 residues in the CDR3. The CDR3 spells CASSGWGADTQYF. CDR3 DNA sequence: TGTGCCAGCAGCGGGTGGGGCGCAGATACGCAGTATTTT.

This clone was recorded only once. The chain carries TRBV7-9 and TRBJ2-3, with D perhaps being TRBD1 or TRBD2 (5 bases each). CDR3 length: 14 residues. Trimming removed 5 bases from V and 6 bases from J, with 15 bases in between. In germline, CDR1 is SEHNR, CDR2 FQNEAQ (reference sequence). The CDR3 sequence: CASSPRDDYDTQYF. CDR3 bases: TGTGCCAGCAGCCCTCGGGACGACTACGATACGCAGTATTTT.

The table lists this clone with a count of one. The rearrangement links TRBV16 to TRBJ1-1, with D perhaps TRBD1 (5 bases). The CDR3 spans 15 residues. The V gene's germline CDR1 is KGHSY and CDR2 FQNENV. Trimming left V 2 bases short and J 4 bases short, with 14 bases between. The CDR3 is CASSQLTVGRTEAFF. The DNA of the CDR3 is TGTGCCAGCAGCCAACTGACAGTGGGGCGCACTGAAGCTTTCTTT.

The chain carries TRBV6-5 and TRBJ2-3; 9 bases match TRBD2. J gave up 4 bases and V 5 bases, and 4 bases lay outside the gene matches. Germline CDR1 is MNHEY and CDR2 is SVGAGI. The CDR3 length is 14 residues. CDR3 protein: CASSLSGGPDTQYF. CDR3 nucleotide sequence: TGTGCCAGCAGTCTTAGCGGGGGCCCAGATACGCAGTATTTT.

This clone was recorded once. This sequence joins TRBV2 and TRBJ1-5, with 10 bases aligning to TRBD1. The CDR3 consists of 14 residues. Germline lookup yields CDR1 SNHLY and CDR2 FYNNEI. V was pared by 6 bases and J by 6 bases, with 5 bases of the junction left unmatched. CDR3 DNA sequence: TGTGCCAGCAGAGGGAGACAGGGGGCTCAGCCCCAGCATTTT. Protein product: CASRGRQGAQPQHF.

A single count supports this clone. CDR3 amino acids: CASMQGTGDGYTF. The CDR3, as DNA: TGTGCCAGCATGCAAGGGACAGGGGACGGCTACACCTTC. The chain has TRBV27 and TRBJ1-2; 10 bases map to TRBD1. The trim removed 7 bases at V and 8 bases at J, leaving 7 bases unmatched. CDR1 and CDR2 (germline): MNHEY, SMNVEV (reference sequence). This CDR3 has 13 amino acids.

This clone was detected a few times. This specimen includes other DNA sequences encoding the same CDR3. The chain is built from TRBV7-6 and TRBJ2-7; D is unresolved. V was clipped by 5 bases and J by 3 bases, with 11 bases between them. The CDR3 totals 13 residues. Germline loops: CDR1 SGHVS, CDR2 FNYEAQ. The CDR3 nucleotides read TGTGCCAGCAGCCTCGGACCCAACTACGAGCAGTACGTC. It specifies CASSLGPNYEQYV.

This sequence joins TRBV18 and TRBJ1-1; 9 bases are a match to TRBD1. CDR1 is KGHSH and CDR2 is LQKENI in the germline V gene. The CDR3 has 15 amino acids. The V gene end was trimmed by 3 bases and the J gene end by 4 bases; junction bases not matched to a gene: 6. DNA for the CDR3: TGTGCCAGCTCACCGTCACAGGGGGCGGTCACTGAAGCTTTCTTT. Encoded protein: CASSPSQGAVTEAFF. Together with reference TRBV18 and TRBJ1-1, the CDR3 gives the full variable domain: NAGVMQNPRHLVRRRGQEARLRCSPMKGHSHVYWYRQLPEEGLKFMVYLQKENIIDESGMPKERFSAEFPKEGPSILRIQQVVRGDSAAYFCASSPSQGAVTEAFFGQGTRLTVV.